Listed here are 14 T cell receptor beta chains from one sample, sequenced in a study of blood T cell repertoires in COVID-19. Assay: immunoSEQ multiplex PCR; the TCRdb copy retains only in-frame clones and omits some. The sample contains roughly 200,000 clones, nearly 90% of which appear only once. Sequences were obtained from peripheral blood. These receptors originate from a woman between 18 and 29 years old who had recovered from COVID-19.

The J gene is TRBJ1-2, the V gene TRBV5-4; TRBD1 matches 7 bases. The CDR3 length is 13 residues. With 4 bases clipped from V and 2 bases from J, the junction kept 2 bases outside the gene matches. Germline V gene data show CDR1 as SGHNT and CDR2 as YYREEE (reference sequence). The CDR3 sequence: CASSADRNYGYTF. The CDR3 DNA reads TGTGCCAGCAGCGCGGACAGGAACTATGGCTACACCTTC. The full variable domain, its missing parts supplied by reference TRBV5-4 and TRBJ1-2, is ETGVTQSPTHLIKTRGQQVTLRCSSQSGHNTVSWYQQALGQGPQFIFQYYREEENGRGNFPPRFSGLQFPNYSSELNVNALELDDSALYLCASSADRNYGYTFGSGTRLTVV.

The rearrangement uses TRBV7-9 and TRBJ2-3; TRBD1 aligns across 9 bases. The germline gives CDR1 SEHNR, CDR2 FQNEAQ (reference sequence). V lost 5 bases, J lost 3 bases, and 9 bases stayed unmatched. The CDR3 covers 16 residues. CDR3 loop: CASSLDTGQGTDTQYF. In DNA, the CDR3 is TGTGCCAGCAGCCTAGACACCGGACAGGGGACAGATACGCAGTATTTT.

The V call is TRBV4-2, the J call TRBJ2-1; 8 positions match TRBD2. Germline V gene data show CDR1 as LGHNA and CDR2 as YNFKEQ. J lost 0 bases, V lost 0 bases, and 10 bases had no gene match. This CDR3 has 19 residues. The CDR3 is CASSQESAGGRSSYNEQFF. In DNA form, the CDR3 reads TGTGCCAGCAGCCAAGAGTCCGCGGGGGGTCGAAGCTCCTACAATGAGCAGTTCTTC.

This chain uses TRBV9 with TRBJ2-7, with TRBD2 identical over 7 bases. The germline gives CDR1 SGDLS, CDR2 YYNGEE. After removal of 2 bases from V and 5 bases from J, the junction contained 10 bases not matched to a gene. The CDR3 length is 15 residues. The CDR3 bases are TGTGCCAGCAGCGTGGGAAGGACTAGTGTCGACGAGCAGTACTTC. Protein: CASSVGRTSVDEQYF.

This clone was detected once. The chain joins TRBV7-3 to TRBJ2-1; TRBD1 is a possible D gene (5 bases). From germline, CDR1 is SGHTA and CDR2 FQGTGA. Trimming pared 2 bases from V and 5 bases from J, leaving 7 bases between. This CDR3 is built from 13 residues. The CDR3 DNA reads TGTGCCAGCAGCTTAGGACAAGACAATGAGCAGTTCTTC. Translated, it gives CASSLGQDNEQFF.

This clone appeared once. This chain links TRBV19 with TRBJ1-4; TRBD1 is a possible D gene (6 bases). V lost 5 bases, J lost 5 bases, and 15 bases lay in between. This CDR3 has 15 residues. Germline V lookup: CDR1 LNHDA, CDR2 SQIVND (reference sequence). The CDR3 sequence is CASSVRQEINEKLFF. The CDR3 coding sequence is TGTGCCAGTAGTGTCCGACAGGAGATAAATGAAAAACTGTTTTTT.

Here the CDR3 reads CASSYSRNEQFF. CDR3 bases: TGTGCCAGCAGCTATAGCCGCAATGAGCAGTTCTTC. The chain has TRBV14 and TRBJ2-1; no definite D call. With 5 bases removed from V and 6 bases from J, the gap between germline ends came to 8 bases. Germline CDR1 is SGHDN and CDR2 is FVKESK. The CDR3 length is 12 residues.

The rearrangement links TRBV29-1 to TRBJ1-5; no definite D call. From germline, CDR1 is SQVTM and CDR2 ANQGSEA. V lost 3 bases and J 7 bases, leaving 13 bases between the germline ends. The CDR3 covers 13 residues. CDR3 loop: CSVESGVGQPQHF. CDR3 in DNA: TGCAGCGTTGAGTCCGGGGTAGGGCAGCCCCAGCATTTT.

The rearrangement joins TRBV24-1 to TRBJ1-5, with D uncertain. This CDR3 region has 14 residues. Per germline, CDR1 KGHDR and CDR2 SFDVKD. Trimming removed 0 bases at V and 5 bases at J, with 7 bases between. Here the CDR3 reads CATSDLTDYQPQHF. For the CDR3, the DNA is TGTGCCACCAGTGATTTGACAGATTATCAGCCCCAGCATTTT.

In its sample, this clone was seen once. The chain recombines TRBV7-3 with TRBJ2-3; D uncertain. The CDR3 covers 16 residues. Trimming cost V 3 bases and J 0 bases, with 13 bases left between them. CDR1 SGHTA and CDR2 FQGTGA come from the germline V gene. CDR3 nucleotide sequence: TGTGCCAGCAGCTTTGCTAGGCGAGTGAGCACAGATACGCAGTATTTT. Encoded protein: CASSFARRVSTDTQYF. Variable domain in full (rest from reference TRBV7-3 and TRBJ2-3): GAGVSQTPSNKVTEKGKYVELRCDPISGHTALYWYRQSLGQGPEFLIYFQGTGAADDSGLPNDRFFAVRPEGSVSTLKIQRTERGDSAVYLCASSFARRVSTDTQYFGPGTRLTVL.

V is TRBV7-3 and J is TRBJ2-5, with D unresolved. This CDR3 comprises 15 residues. V lost 5 bases and J lost 1, with 14 bases in between. The germline V gene encodes CDR1 SGHTA and CDR2 FQGTGA. The CDR3 here is CASSRPRRGQETQYF. The CDR3, as DNA: TGTGCCAGCAGCCGACCTCGGAGAGGCCAAGAGACCCAGTACTTC.

The V call is TRBV19, the J call TRBJ1-1; a weak D match, TRBD1 (6 bases). The V gene's germline CDR1 is LNHDA and CDR2 SQIVND (reference sequence). V dropped 7 bases and J dropped 4 bases, with 16 bases sitting between them. The CDR3 extends over 14 amino acids. The CDR3 region has the DNA TGTGCCAGTACCCCCGAGGGGGGGGCCACTGAAGCTTTCTTT. Its protein product is CASTPEGGATEAFF. Complete variable domain (other parts from reference TRBV19 and TRBJ1-1): DGGITQSPKYLFRKEGQNVTLSCEQNLNHDAMYWYRQDPGQGLRLIYYSQIVNDFQKGDIAEGYSVSREKKESFPLTVTSAQKNPTAFYLCASTPEGGATEAFFGQGTRLTVV.

V usage is TRBV14 and J usage is TRBJ2-5, with D perhaps TRBD1 (5 bases). This CDR3 contains 17 residues. From germline, CDR1 is SGHDN and CDR2 FVKESK. V gave up 2 bases and J gave up 5 bases, with 21 bases separating them. As DNA, the CDR3 is TGTGCCAGCAGCCAATTTAGATATTCGGCAGGGATGGAGACCCAGTACTTC. It translates to CASSQFRYSAGMETQYF.

This sequence joins TRBV30 and TRBJ2-6, with D possibly TRBD1 on 6 matching bases. CDR1 and CDR2 from the germline V gene are GTSNPN and SVGIG (reference sequence). V lost 0 bases and J 2 bases, leaving 8 bases between the germline ends. This CDR3 is built from 15 residues. Here the CDR3 reads CAWSVQGTGANVLTF. The CDR3 DNA reads as TGTGCCTGGAGTGTGCAGGGGACTGGGGCCAACGTCCTGACTTTC.